A selection of T cell receptor beta chains follows, all from one sample in a study of tumor-infiltrating lymphocytes in localized non-small cell lung cancer. The data were produced by immunoSEQ multiplex PCR, yet TCRdb's version contains in-frame clones alone and is incomplete. The sample carries roughly 5,800 clones, around 80% recorded once. The sequencing sample was made of lung tumor tissue. These receptor sequences come from a human donor with non-small cell lung cancer. CDR3s include the opening cysteine and the closing phenylalanine or tryptophan. The D gene is left open where the match is weak. The size of a clone is reported for some rows only, either as once, few or many, or as a class for expanded clones.

J | V | size | D | DNA | CDR3
TRBJ2-1 | TRBV5-4 | . | TRBD2 | TGTGCCAGCAGCCCCGAAGGCGCGGGGGGGTACAATGAGCAGTTCTTC | CASSPEGAGGYNEQFF
TRBJ2-3 | TRBV9 | . | TRBD2 | TGTGCCAGCAGCGTAGAAAGTGAAGCGGGGTTTAGAGATACGCAGTATTTT | CASSVESEAGFRDTQYF
TRBJ2-3 | TRBV6-6 | . | TRBD2 | TGTGCCAGCAGTACGGGGGGGCGGAGAAGTACAGATACGCAGTATTTT | CASSTGGRRSTDTQYF
TRBJ2-1 | TRBV28 | . | . | TGTGCCAGCAGCCCGCCCGGGGGAGGAAGTCGGAACAATGAGCAGTTCTTC | CASSPPGGGSRNNEQFF
TRBJ2-1 | TRBV2 | . | TRBD1 | TGTGCCAGCACCTATGACAGGGGAAATGAGCAGTTCTTC | CASTYDRGNEQFF
TRBJ2-3 | TRBV29-1 | . | . | TGCAGCGTTGCGTCGGGGGCAGATACGCAGTATTTT | CSVASGADTQYF
TRBJ2-5 | TRBV14 | . | TRBD2 | TGTGCCAGCAGCACCAATCGCGGCGGCGGGGGGAAGACCCAGTACTTC | CASSTNRGGGGKTQYF
TRBJ1-1 | TRBV29-1 | . | TRBD1 | TGCAGCGCGGGACAGGTTCTGAACACTGAAGCTTTCTTT | CSAGQVLNTEAFF
TRBJ2-2 | TRBV28 | . | TRBD2 | TGTGCCAGCAACTTGCTAGCGGCCGGGGAGCTGTTTTTT | CASNLLAAGELFF
TRBJ2-3 | TRBV7-9 | . | . | TGTGCCAGCAGCTCTATACGCGGGACGTTCAGCACAGATACGCAGTATTTT | CASSSIRGTFSTDTQYF
TRBJ2-5 | TRBV30 | . | TRBD1 | TGTGCCTCTAGACCGGGACAGGGAAGACAAGAGACCCAGTACTTC | CASRPGQGRQETQYF
TRBJ1-1 | TRBV4-3 | . | TRBD1 | TGCGCCAGCAGCCAAGAGCGGTACTGGGACAGGGCGAACACTGAAGCTTTCTTT | CASSQERYWDRANTEAFF
TRBJ2-5 | TRBV6-6 | few | . | TGTGCCAGCAGTTACCCAGAGACCCAGTACTTC | CASSYPETQYF
TRBJ2-1 | TRBV11-2 | . | . | TGTGCCAGCAGCTTACGCAACTACAATGAGCAGTTCTTC | CASSLRNYNEQFF
TRBJ2-7 | TRBV2 | . | . | TGTGCCAGCAGCATTATCCGGGGCGGCTACGAGCAGTACTTC | CASSIIRGGYEQYF
TRBJ2-3 | TRBV2 | few | TRBD2 | TGTGCCAGCACCGGGACTACCCACCTTCGGGGCACAGATACGCAGTATTTT | CASTGTTHLRGTDTQYF
TRBJ2-5 | TRBV18 | . | TRBD2 | TGTGCCAGCTCACCATCGGTAGCGGGGGCCGTTGAAACGGGGACCCAGTACTTC | CASSPSVAGAVETGTQYF
TRBJ1-2 | TRBV11-1 | . | . | TGTGCCAGCAGCTCGAACGGGGATGGAGGAGGCTACACCTTC | CASSSNGDGGGYTF
TRBJ2-3 | TRBV7-2 | . | TRBD2 | TGTGCCAGCAGCTTCGCGGGGGGGCAATATACGCAGTATTTT | CASSFAGGQYTQYF
TRBJ1-1 | TRBV2 | . | TRBD1 | TGTGCCAGCAGGCAAGACAGGGGGCGACGGAACACTGAAGCTTTCTTT | CASRQDRGRRNTEAFF
TRBJ2-5 | TRBV6-5 | . | . | TGTGCCACCAAAGGGAACCAAGAGACCCAGTACTTC | CATKGNQETQYF
TRBJ2-5 | TRBV18 | . | . | TGTGCCAGCTCACCACGGGTGAACAATCAAGAGACCCAGTACTTC | CASSPRVNNQETQYF
TRBJ2-5 | TRBV30 | . | . | TGTGCCTGGAGTGTACGGCAGGGACTCCGCTGGGCAGATCACAAGACCCAGTACTTC | CAWSVRQGLRWADHKTQYF
TRBJ2-4 | TRBV18 | . | TRBD2 | TGTGCCAGCTCACCACCGAGAGATAGCGGGGCCGTGATTCAGTACTTC | CASSPPRDSGAVIQYF
TRBJ2-7 | TRBV7-6 | . | . | TGTGCCAGCAGCTTAGCGGAGGGTAGCGAGCAGTACTTC | CASSLAEGSEQYF
TRBJ1-5 | TRBV29-1 | . | . | TGCAGCGTTGCATCTGGGTCAGAGGCCCAGCATTTT | CSVASGSEAQHF
TRBJ1-2 | TRBV27 | . | TRBD1 | TGTGCCAGCAGTTTTGGAGGGGGCGGCTACACCTTC | CASSFGGGGYTF
TRBJ1-1 | TRBV29-1 | . | . | TGCAGCGTAGTCCGGGGCGGGAGCACTGAAGCTTTCTTT | CSVVRGGSTEAFF
TRBJ1-1 | TRBV18 | . | . | TGTGCCAGCTCACCACAGGGGATTGAAGCTTTCTTT | CASSPQGIEAFF
TRBJ2-5 | TRBV7-3 | . | TRBD1 | TGTGCCAGCGGACAGGGGAGGGGGGAGACCCAGTACTTC | CASGQGRGETQYF
TRBJ1-1 | TRBV2 | . | . | TGTGCCAGCAGTGAAGGGGTGGACACTGAAGCTTTCTTT | CASSEGVDTEAFF
TRBJ2-7 | TRBV5-6 | . | . | TGTGCCAGCAGCTTGGAGGAGGGGGCGGGCTACGAGCAGTACTTC | CASSLEEGAGYEQYF
TRBJ2-5 | TRBV14 | . | . | TGTGCCAGCACGGAGGGCGGGGCTCAAGAGACCCAGTACTTC | CASTEGGAQETQYF
TRBJ2-1 | TRBV29-1 | . | . | TGCAGCGTTCCTTTAGGGGGGAACCGCAATGAGCAGTTCTTC | CSVPLGGNRNEQFF
TRBJ2-1 | TRBV4-3 | . | . | TGCGCCAGCAGCCAAGCCTTGTTAGGGTACTCCTACAATGAGCAGTTCTTC | CASSQALLGYSYNEQFF
TRBJ1-4 | TRBV13 | . | TRBD1 | TGTGCCAGCAGCTTAGGGGTAGGGGGCATCACTAATGAAAAACTGTTTTTT | CASSLGVGGITNEKLFF
TRBJ1-1 | TRBV19 | . | TRBD1 | TGTGCCAGTAGTCCCGGACAGGGGAGTGGGAACACTGAAGCTTTCTTT | CASSPGQGSGNTEAFF
TRBJ2-1 | TRBV27 | . | TRBD2 | TGTGCCAGCAGTTTAATAGCGGGAGGCAGAAATGAGCAGTTCTTC | CASSLIAGGRNEQFF
TRBJ2-7 | TRBV5-6 | . | . | TGTGCCAGCAGCTTGACAGGCGGGGTTCTCTACGAGCAGTACTTC | CASSLTGGVLYEQYF
TRBJ2-1 | TRBV13 | . | . | TGTGCCAGCAGCCTTAGGCGGGAGCAGTTCTTC | CASSLRREQFF
TRBJ2-1 | TRBV13 | once | . | TGTGCCAGCAGCTCCGCCAGGATAACTTACAATGAGCAGTTCTTC | CASSSARITYNEQFF
TRBJ2-5 | TRBV5-4 | . | TRBD2 | TGTGCCAGCAGCCAAGGACTAGCGGGGGGCGGGACCCAGTACTTC | CASSQGLAGGGTQYF
TRBJ2-5 | TRBV11-1 | . | . | TGTGCCAGCAGCTTGACTGGGTCCTCGGGGACCCAGTACTTC | CASSLTGSSGTQYF
TRBJ2-7 | TRBV5-1 | . | TRBD1 | TGCGCCAGCAGCTTGTCGGGGACAGGGGGCTACGAGCAGTACTTC | CASSLSGTGGYEQYF
TRBJ1-2 | TRBV18 | . | . | TGTGCCAGCTCACCACAGTCAGGTGGATATGGCTACACCTTC | CASSPQSGGYGYTF
TRBJ1-5 | TRBV2 | . | TRBD1 | TGTGCCAGCAGCAGTAACAGGGGAAGCAATCAGCCCCAGCATTTT | CASSSNRGSNQPQHF
TRBJ2-7 | TRBV5-1 | large | TRBD1 | TGCGCCAGCAGGGCGGGGACAGGGAGTGTCGAGCAGTACTTC | CASRAGTGSVEQYF
TRBJ2-3 | TRBV9 | . | . | TGTGCCAGCAGCGTAAGATCGGAGGGGACAGATACGCAGTATTTT | CASSVRSEGTDTQYF
TRBJ2-1 | TRBV5-4 | . | . | TGTGCCAGCAGCTTGAGTGGTTGGGTGGGTAATGAGCAGTTCTTC | CASSLSGWVGNEQFF
TRBJ1-1 | TRBV16 | few | . | TGTGCCAGCAGCCGTGGAGGAGTCAGGGACACTGAAGCTTTCTTT | CASSRGGVRDTEAFF
TRBJ1-3 | TRBV30 | . | . | TGTGCCTGGAGTGTACGAGACTCAGGGAGGGGTGGAAACACCATATATTTT | CAWSVRDSGRGGNTIYF
TRBJ1-1 | TRBV7-3 | . | . | TGTGCCAGCAGCCCAATGGGCGGGGTGGGGAAGGGTGAAGCTTTCTTT | CASSPMGGVGKGEAFF
TRBJ2-2 | TRBV12-5 | . | TRBD1 | TGTGCTAGTGGTTCAGGACAGGGGAACACCGGGGAGCTGTTTTTT | CASGSGQGNTGELFF
TRBJ2-2 | TRBV6-1 | . | . | TGTGCCAGCACCAGGCGGAGTACCGGGGAGCTGTTTTTT | CASTRRSTGELFF
TRBJ2-1 | TRBV7-3 | . | TRBD1 | TGTGCCAGCAGCTCCGGGACAGGGGCGTACAATGAGCAGTTCTTC | CASSSGTGAYNEQFF